These T cell receptor beta chains were read from a single sample in a study of cytomegalovirus exposure and HLA in healthy donors. Produced via immunoSEQ multiplex PCR; TCRdb's table is partial and in-frame only. The sample's table shows about 75,000 clones. The sequenced sample was PBMCs. These receptors originate from a man younger than 30 in good health and CMV-seropositive. The CDR3 runs from the conserved cysteine through the conserved F or W. The order of the fields is V gene, J gene, CDR3 protein.

v_gene: TRBV27; j_gene: TRBJ1-1; CDR3aa: CASSLSAGPLSEAFF
v_gene: TRBV5-1; j_gene: TRBJ2-7; CDR3aa: CASSVKSGTRAAYEQYF
v_gene: TRBV30; j_gene: TRBJ2-5; CDR3aa: CAWSVRLTSGGSQETQYF
v_gene: TRBV30; j_gene: TRBJ1-5; CDR3aa: CAWRRGTGVVQPQHF
v_gene: TRBV5-1; j_gene: TRBJ2-6; CDR3aa: CASSLESGANVLTF
v_gene: TRBV11-2; j_gene: TRBJ2-1; CDR3aa: CASSSIVDSEQFF
v_gene: TRBV6-5; j_gene: TRBJ1-2; CDR3aa: CASSPSFLNYGYTF
v_gene: TRBV9; j_gene: TRBJ1-4; CDR3aa: CASSAAFGGRNEKLFF
v_gene: TRBV27; j_gene: TRBJ1-4; CDR3aa: CASSFGGGSQNEKLFF
v_gene: TRBV15; j_gene: TRBJ1-2; CDR3aa: CATSRDLGQGGGTF
v_gene: TRBV28; j_gene: TRBJ2-4; CDR3aa: CASTPSGGMVIQYF
v_gene: TRBV7-3; j_gene: TRBJ2-6; CDR3aa: CASSPTSAGANVLTF
v_gene: TRBV5-1; j_gene: TRBJ2-1; CDR3aa: CASSLVVSGGNEQFF
v_gene: TRBV19; j_gene: TRBJ2-1; CDR3aa: CASSIVGSRGLSYNEQFF
v_gene: TRBV6-1; j_gene: TRBJ2-7; CDR3aa: CASSETGGWLAGANEQYF
v_gene: TRBV30; j_gene: TRBJ2-5; CDR3aa: CAWSSMYRGNQETQYF
v_gene: TRBV6-6; j_gene: TRBJ2-7; CDR3aa: CASSHGQVAYEQYF
v_gene: TRBV5-1; j_gene: TRBJ2-5; CDR3aa: CASSLRGETQYF
v_gene: TRBV29-1; j_gene: TRBJ1-1; CDR3aa: CSVDVENTEAFF
v_gene: TRBV5-1; j_gene: TRBJ2-3; CDR3aa: CASSLGGGISTDTQYF
v_gene: TRBV29-1; j_gene: TRBJ2-7; CDR3aa: CSVDLTSGASYEQYF
v_gene: TRBV7-6; j_gene: TRBJ2-3; CDR3aa: CASSLVFASGGRTDTQYF
v_gene: TRBV6-5; j_gene: TRBJ1-2; CDR3aa: CASSRTGGADYGYTF
v_gene: TRBV27; j_gene: TRBJ2-3; CDR3aa: CASSLTGTTQYF
v_gene: TRBV7-6; j_gene: TRBJ2-7; CDR3aa: CASSPGQGRISEQYF
v_gene: TRBV14; j_gene: TRBJ2-5; CDR3aa: CASSHPTGGYRTQYF
v_gene: TRBV6-5; j_gene: TRBJ1-6; CDR3aa: CASSYSSNSPLHF
v_gene: TRBV10-3; j_gene: TRBJ1-1; CDR3aa: CATGSGTETFF
v_gene: TRBV5-1; j_gene: TRBJ2-7; CDR3aa: CASSLAGRGTYEQYF
v_gene: TRBV5-1; j_gene: TRBJ2-2; CDR3aa: CASSLSTVAGELFF